The 8 T cell receptor beta chains below were found in one sample sequenced in a study of T cell responses to AZD1222 COVID-19 vaccine. The data were produced by immunoSEQ multiplex PCR, yet TCRdb's version contains in-frame clones alone and is incomplete. The data show around 76,000 clones, with about 85% seen just once and more than 10% held by the top ten. Source: peripheral blood, taken on day 0 of AZD1222 vaccination. The receptors come from an adult in good health.

The rearrangement links TRBV30 to TRBJ1-1; D not certain. V lost 0 bases, J lost 9 bases, and 8 bases lay in between. Per the germline V gene, CDR1 is GTSNPN and CDR2 is SVGIG (reference sequence). The CDR3 runs 11 residues. The CDR3 reads CAWSVGGKAFF. DNA for the CDR3: TGTGCCTGGAGTGTTGGAGGAAAAGCTTTCTTT.

V is TRBV20-1 and J is TRBJ2-7; possibly TRBD2 for D (5 bases). Looked up from germline, CDR1 is DFQATT and CDR2 is SNEGSKA (reference sequence). This CDR3 comprises 11 residues. The ends were cut back, 4 bases at V and 4 bases at J, with 8 bases in the middle. CDR3 bases: TGCAGTGCTACCGGGGATTACGAGCAGTACTTC. This translates into CSATGDYEQYF.

The chain links TRBV2 to TRBJ1-5, with 9 positions matching TRBD1. The length of the CDR3 is 14 residues. CDR1 is SNHLY and CDR2 is FYNNEI in the germline V gene. The ends lost 6 bases at V and 6 bases at J; junction bases unmatched: 6. CDR3 residues: CASSGGDRVQPQHF. The CDR3 DNA is TGTGCCAGCAGCGGAGGGGACAGGGTTCAGCCCCAGCATTTT.

This chain links TRBV6-5 with TRBJ2-7; 9 bases map to TRBD1. The germline gives CDR1 MNHEY, CDR2 SVGAGI. The length of the CDR3 is 15 residues. V trimming: 6 bases; J trimming: 5 bases; junction bases outside the gene matches: 11. CDR3: CASRNTGTGSHEQYF. The CDR3 region has the DNA TGTGCCAGCAGAAACACCGGGACAGGGAGCCACGAGCAGTACTTC.

The CDR3 DNA reads as TGTGCCAGCAGCAAGGGACAGAATAGCAATCAGCCCCAGCATTTT. It encodes CASSKGQNSNQPQHF. The chain carries TRBV3-1 (or the pseudogene TRBV3-2) and TRBJ1-5, with 7 positions matching TRBD1. Germline values: CDR1 LGHDT, CDR2 YNNKEL (reference sequence). The CDR3 is made up of 15 amino acids. Trimming at V came to 5 bases and at J to 0 bases, leaving 4 bases not matched to a gene.

The chain joins TRBV7-9 to TRBJ2-7; perhaps TRBD1 as D (6 bases). CDR3 length: 14 amino acids. Deletions cut 2 bases from V and 0 bases from J, with 8 bases between. Per germline, CDR1 SEHNR and CDR2 FQNEAQ (reference sequence). The CDR3 sequence is CASSLTGSSYEQYF. CDR3 DNA sequence: TGTGCCAGCAGCTTAACAGGGAGCTCCTACGAGCAGTACTTC. Combining the CDR3 with reference TRBV7-9 and TRBJ2-7 gives the whole variable domain DTGVSQNPRHKITKRGQNVTFRCDPISEHNRLYWYRQTLGQGPEFLTYFQNEAQLEKSRLLSDRFSAERPKGSFSTLEIQRTEQGDSAMYLCASSLTGSSYEQYFGPGTRLTVT.

J is TRBJ2-5 and V is TRBV9; 7 bases agree with TRBD2. The CDR3 runs to 15 residues. The trim removed 0 bases at V and 4 bases at J, leaving 6 bases unmatched. Germline loops: CDR1 SGDLS, CDR2 YYNGEE. CDR3 DNA sequence: TGTGCCAGCAGCGTAGGGAACTGGGGGGGAGAGACCCAGTACTTC. This encodes CASSVGNWGGETQYF. The whole variable domain, filled in from reference TRBV9 and TRBJ2-5, reads DSGVTQTPKHLITATGQRVTLRCSPRSGDLSVYWYQQSLDQGLQFLIQYYNGEERAKGNILERFSAQQFPDLHSELNLSSLELGDSALYFCASSVGNWGGETQYFGPGTRLLVL.

The chain links TRBV7-2 to TRBJ2-3; tentatively, D is TRBD2 (5 bases). V lost 6 bases to trimming and J lost 3 bases, with 16 bases between them. The germline CDR1 and CDR2 sequences are SGHTA and FQGNSA. There are 15 residues in the CDR3. The CDR3 DNA follows: TGTGCCAGCAGGCGGCCGGGAATGGGGACAGATACGCAGTATTTT. Its translation is CASRRPGMGTDTQYF.